This TCR beta chain is drawn from a study of blood T cell repertoires in COVID-19. Overall study context: Some COVID-19 samples were acute and others convalescent; all came from the United States, Italy and Spain. The analysed material was cDNA or gDNA that came from T cells, B-cell-depleted T cells, or PBMCs.

CDR3 length equals 17 residues. Deletions cut 3 bases from V and 4 bases from J, with 21 bases between. Per the germline V gene, CDR1 is LNHDA and CDR2 is SQIVND (reference sequence). Per the study methods: The authors estimated nucleated cell counts from reference gene primer amplification. Profiling relied on immunoSEQ multiplex PCR, and the TCRdb table lists in-frame clones only, not all of them. The D gene and trimming were derived from the DNA, and the V and J assignments and clone size from that table. Among about 140,000 clones listed, roughly 84% were seen once. The sample comprised peripheral blood. The receptor's source is a human donor in a cohort sampled during active COVID-19. The chain carries TRBV19 and TRBJ1-1; D is uncertain. CDR3: CASSIRPLANMGTEAFF. DNA of the CDR3: TGTGCCAGTAGTATCCGACCCCTAGCCAACATGGGCACTGAAGCTTTCTTT.